This record concerns one T cell receptor (beta chain) sequence. This entry comes from a study of T cells in Graves' hyperthyroidism and ophthalmopathy. What was amplified from RNA transcripts were TCR beta CDR3 regions. During a first-round RT-PCR of the TCR CDR3, the HTBI primer set was used. TCRdb re-derived calls from the multiplex PCR reads in MiXCR, one entry per CDR3 protein. The sample carries 35,000 or so distinct CDR3 sequences, approximately 52% recorded once. The V gene lost 0 bases and the J gene lost 5 bases, with 10 bases spanning the gap. From germline, CDR1 is KGHSH and CDR2 LQKENI. CDR3 length equals 15 residues.

The rearrangement links TRBV18 to TRBJ1-4; D may be TRBD1 (5 bases). The receptor's source is a man aged 35 to 55 with Graves' ophthalmopathy. The sequenced sample was blood. The chain's CDR3 is CASSPPAGGNEKLFF. In DNA form, the CDR3 reads TGTGCCAGCTCACCACCAGCCGGGGGGAATGAAAAACTGTTTTTT. Full variable domain (rest looked up from reference TRBV18 and TRBJ1-4): NAGVMQNPRHLVRRRGQEARLRCSPMKGHSHVYWYRQLPEEGLKFMVYLQKENIIDESGMPKERFSAEFPKEGPSILRIQQVVRGDSAAYFCASSPPAGGNEKLFFGSGTQLSVL.